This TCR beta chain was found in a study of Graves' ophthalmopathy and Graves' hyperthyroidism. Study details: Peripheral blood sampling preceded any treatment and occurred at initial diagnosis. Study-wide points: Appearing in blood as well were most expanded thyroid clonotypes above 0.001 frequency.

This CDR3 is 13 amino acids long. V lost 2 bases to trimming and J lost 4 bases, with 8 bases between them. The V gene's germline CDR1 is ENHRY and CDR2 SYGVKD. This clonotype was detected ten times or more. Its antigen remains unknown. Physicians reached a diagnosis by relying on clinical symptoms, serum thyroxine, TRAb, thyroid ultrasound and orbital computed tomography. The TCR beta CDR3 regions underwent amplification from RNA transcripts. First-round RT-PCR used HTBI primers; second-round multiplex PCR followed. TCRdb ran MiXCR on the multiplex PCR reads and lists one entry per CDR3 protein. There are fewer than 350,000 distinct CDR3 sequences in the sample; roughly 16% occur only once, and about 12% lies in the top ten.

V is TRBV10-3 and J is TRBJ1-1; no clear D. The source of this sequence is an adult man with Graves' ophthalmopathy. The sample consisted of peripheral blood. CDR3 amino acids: CAISEAGGTEAFF. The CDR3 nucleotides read TGTGCCATCAGTGAGGCTGGAGGCACTGAAGCTTTCTTT.